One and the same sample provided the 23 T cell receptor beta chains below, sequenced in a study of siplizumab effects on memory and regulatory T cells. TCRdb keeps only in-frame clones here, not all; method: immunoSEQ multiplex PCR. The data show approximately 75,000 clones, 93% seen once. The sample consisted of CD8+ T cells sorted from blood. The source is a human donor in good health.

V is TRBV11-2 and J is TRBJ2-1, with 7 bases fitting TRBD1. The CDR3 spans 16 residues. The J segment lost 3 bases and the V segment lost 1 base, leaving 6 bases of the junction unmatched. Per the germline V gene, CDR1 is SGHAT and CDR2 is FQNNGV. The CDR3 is CASSLGPGGYYNEQFF. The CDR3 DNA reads TGTGCCAGCAGCTTAGGTCCAGGGGGATACTACAATGAGCAGTTCTTC.

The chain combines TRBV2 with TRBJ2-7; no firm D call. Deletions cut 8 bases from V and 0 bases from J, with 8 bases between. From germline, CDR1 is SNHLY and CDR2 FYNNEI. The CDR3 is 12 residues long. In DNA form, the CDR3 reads TGTGCCAGCGACTTATCCTCCTACGAGCAGTACTTC. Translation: CASDLSSYEQYF.

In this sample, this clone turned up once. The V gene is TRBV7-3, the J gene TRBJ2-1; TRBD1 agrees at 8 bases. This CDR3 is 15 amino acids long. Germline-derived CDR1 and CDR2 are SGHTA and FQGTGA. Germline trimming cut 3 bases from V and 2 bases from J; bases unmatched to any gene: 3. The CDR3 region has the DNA TGTGCCAGCAGCTTCAGGACAGGGCCCTACAATGAGCAGTTCTTC. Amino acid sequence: CASSFRTGPYNEQFF.

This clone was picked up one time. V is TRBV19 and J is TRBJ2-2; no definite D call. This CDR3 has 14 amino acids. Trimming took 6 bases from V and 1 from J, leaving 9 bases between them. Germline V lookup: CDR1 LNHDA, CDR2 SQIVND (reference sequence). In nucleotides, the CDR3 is TGTGCCAGTAGCCCCGGGCAGAACACCGGGGAGCTGTTTTTT. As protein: CASSPGQNTGELFF.

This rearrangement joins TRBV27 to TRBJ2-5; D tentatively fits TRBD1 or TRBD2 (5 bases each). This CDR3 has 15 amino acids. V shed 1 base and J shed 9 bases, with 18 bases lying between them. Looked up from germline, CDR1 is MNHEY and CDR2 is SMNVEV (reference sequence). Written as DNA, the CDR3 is TGTGCCAGCAGTTTATACCTCGGGGACGGCGTGGCCCAGTACTTC. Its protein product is CASSLYLGDGVAQYF.

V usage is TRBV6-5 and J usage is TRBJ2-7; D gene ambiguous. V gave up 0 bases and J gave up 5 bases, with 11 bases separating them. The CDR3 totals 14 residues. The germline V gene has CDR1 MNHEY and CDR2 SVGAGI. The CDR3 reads CASSYSGRGDEQYF. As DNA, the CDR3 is TGTGCCAGCAGTTACTCAGGGCGAGGAGACGAGCAGTACTTC.

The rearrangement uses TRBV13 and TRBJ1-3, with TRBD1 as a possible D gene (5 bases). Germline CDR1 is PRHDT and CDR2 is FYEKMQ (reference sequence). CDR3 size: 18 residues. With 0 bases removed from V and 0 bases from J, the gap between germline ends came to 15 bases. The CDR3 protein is CASSLGSGRDPSGNTIYF. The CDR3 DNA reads TGTGCCAGCAGCTTAGGCTCGGGACGGGACCCCTCTGGAAACACCATATATTTT.

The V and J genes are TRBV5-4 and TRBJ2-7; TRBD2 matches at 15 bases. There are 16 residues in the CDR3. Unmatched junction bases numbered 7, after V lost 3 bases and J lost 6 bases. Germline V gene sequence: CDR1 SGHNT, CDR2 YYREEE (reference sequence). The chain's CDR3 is CASSSGLAGGNPEQYF. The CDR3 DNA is TGTGCCAGCAGCTCGGGACTAGCGGGGGGTAATCCCGAGCAGTACTTC. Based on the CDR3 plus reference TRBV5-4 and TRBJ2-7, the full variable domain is ETGVTQSPTHLIKTRGQQVTLRCSSQSGHNTVSWYQQALGQGPQFIFQYYREEENGRGNFPPRFSGLQFPNYSSELNVNALELDDSALYLCASSSGLAGGNPEQYFGPGTRLTVT.

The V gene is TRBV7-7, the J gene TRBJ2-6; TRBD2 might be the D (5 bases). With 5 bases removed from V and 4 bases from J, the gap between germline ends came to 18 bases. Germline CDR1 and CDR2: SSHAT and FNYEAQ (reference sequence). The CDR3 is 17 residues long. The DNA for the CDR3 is TGTGCCAGCAGCCCTCCTCGGGGTTTTTCCGGGGCCAACGTCCTGACTTTC. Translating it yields CASSPPRGFSGANVLTF.

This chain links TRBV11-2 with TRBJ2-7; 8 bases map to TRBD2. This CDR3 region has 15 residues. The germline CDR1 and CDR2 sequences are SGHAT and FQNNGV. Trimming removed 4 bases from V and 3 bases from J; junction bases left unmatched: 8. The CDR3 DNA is TGTGCCAGCAGCTGGGGACTAGGCTCAAGCTACGAGCAGTACTTC. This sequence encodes CASSWGLGSSYEQYF.

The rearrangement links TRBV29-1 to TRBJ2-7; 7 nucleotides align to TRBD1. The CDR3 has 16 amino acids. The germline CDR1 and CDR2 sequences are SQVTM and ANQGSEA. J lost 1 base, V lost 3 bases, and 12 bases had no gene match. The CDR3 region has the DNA TGCAGCGTTGAGGGCCGCAGCCAGGGGGTTTCCTACGAGCAGTACTTC. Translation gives CSVEGRSQGVSYEQYF.

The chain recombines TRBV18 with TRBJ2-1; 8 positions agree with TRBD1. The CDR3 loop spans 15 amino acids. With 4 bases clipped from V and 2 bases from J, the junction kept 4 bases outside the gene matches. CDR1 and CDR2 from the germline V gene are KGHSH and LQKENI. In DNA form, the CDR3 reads TGTGCCAGCTCACTCGGACAGGGACCCTACAATGAGCAGTTCTTC. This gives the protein CASSLGQGPYNEQFF.

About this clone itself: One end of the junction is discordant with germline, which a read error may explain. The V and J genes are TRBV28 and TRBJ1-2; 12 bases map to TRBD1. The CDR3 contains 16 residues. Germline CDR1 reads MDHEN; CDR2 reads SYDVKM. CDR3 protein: CASTLAGTGGNYGHTF. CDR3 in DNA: TGTGCCAGCACCCTCGCAGGGACAGGGGGCAACTATGGCCACACCTTC.

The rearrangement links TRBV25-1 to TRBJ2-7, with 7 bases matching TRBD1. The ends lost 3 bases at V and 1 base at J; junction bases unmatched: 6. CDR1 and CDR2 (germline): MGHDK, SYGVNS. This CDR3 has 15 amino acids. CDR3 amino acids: CASSDRQGSSYEQYF. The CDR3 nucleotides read TGTGCCAGCAGTGACCGACAGGGAAGTTCCTACGAGCAGTACTTC.

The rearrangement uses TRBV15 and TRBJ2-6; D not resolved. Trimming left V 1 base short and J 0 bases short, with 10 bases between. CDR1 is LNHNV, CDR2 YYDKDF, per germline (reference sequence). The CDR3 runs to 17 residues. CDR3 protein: CATSRVKGLSGANVLTF. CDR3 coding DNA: TGTGCCACCAGCAGAGTGAAAGGCCTCTCTGGGGCCAACGTCCTGACTTTC.

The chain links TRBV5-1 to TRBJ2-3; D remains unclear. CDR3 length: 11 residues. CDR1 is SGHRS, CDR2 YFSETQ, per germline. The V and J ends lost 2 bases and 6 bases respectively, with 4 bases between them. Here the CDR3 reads CASSLTDTQYF. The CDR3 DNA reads TGCGCCAGCAGCTTAACGGATACGCAGTATTTT.

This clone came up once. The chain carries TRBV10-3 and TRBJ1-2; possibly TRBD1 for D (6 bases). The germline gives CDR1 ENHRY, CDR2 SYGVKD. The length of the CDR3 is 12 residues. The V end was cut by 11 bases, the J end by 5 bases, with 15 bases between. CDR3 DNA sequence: TGTGCCGTAGGAGATACAGGGTATGGCTACACCTTC. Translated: CAVGDTGYGYTF.

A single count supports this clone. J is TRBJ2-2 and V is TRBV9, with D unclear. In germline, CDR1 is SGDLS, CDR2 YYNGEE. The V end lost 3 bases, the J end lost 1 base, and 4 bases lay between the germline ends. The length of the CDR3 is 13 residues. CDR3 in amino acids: CASSAVNTGELFF. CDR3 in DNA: TGTGCCAGCAGCGCCGTGAACACCGGGGAGCTGTTTTTT.

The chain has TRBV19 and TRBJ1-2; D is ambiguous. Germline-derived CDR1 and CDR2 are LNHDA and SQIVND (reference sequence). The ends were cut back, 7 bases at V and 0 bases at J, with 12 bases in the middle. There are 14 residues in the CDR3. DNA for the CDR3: TGTGCCAGTAATGGACCGTCCTCTAACTATGGCTACACCTTC. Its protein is CASNGPSSNYGYTF.

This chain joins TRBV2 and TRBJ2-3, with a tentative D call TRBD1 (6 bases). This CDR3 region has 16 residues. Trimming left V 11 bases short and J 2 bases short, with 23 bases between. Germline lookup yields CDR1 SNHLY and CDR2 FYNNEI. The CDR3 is CALKAPGTLDTDTQYF. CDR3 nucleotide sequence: TGTGCCCTAAAGGCCCCCGGGACACTCGACACAGATACGCAGTATTTT.

CDR3 sequence reads: CAISEQTSGGGTDTQYF. For the CDR3, the DNA is TGTGCCATCAGTGAGCAGACTAGCGGGGGGGGCACAGATACGCAGTATTTT. The rearrangement links TRBV10-3 to TRBJ2-3, with 14 bases that match TRBD2. The CDR3 spans 17 residues. The V gene end was trimmed by 2 bases and the J gene end by 1 base; junction bases not matched to a gene: 2. Germline lookup yields CDR1 ENHRY and CDR2 SYGVKD.

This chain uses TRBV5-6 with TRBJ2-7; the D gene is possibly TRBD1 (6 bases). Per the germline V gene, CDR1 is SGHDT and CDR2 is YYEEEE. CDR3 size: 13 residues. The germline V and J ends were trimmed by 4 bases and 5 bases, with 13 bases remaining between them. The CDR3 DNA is TGTGCCAGCAGCGGATACAGGGAAGACGAGCAGTACTTC. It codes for CASSGYREDEQYF. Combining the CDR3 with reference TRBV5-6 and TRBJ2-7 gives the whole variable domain DAGVTQSPTHLIKTRGQQVTLRCSPKSGHDTVSWYQQALGQGPQFIFQYYEEEERQRGNFPDRFSGHQFPNYSSELNVNALLLGDSALYLCASSGYREDEQYFGPGTRLTVT.

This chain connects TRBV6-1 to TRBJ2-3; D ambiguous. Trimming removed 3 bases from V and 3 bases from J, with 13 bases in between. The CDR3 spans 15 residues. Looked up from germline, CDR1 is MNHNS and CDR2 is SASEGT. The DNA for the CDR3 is TGTGCCAGCAGTGACCCCCCGGGTAGGACAGATACGCAGTATTTT. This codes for CASSDPPGRTDTQYF.